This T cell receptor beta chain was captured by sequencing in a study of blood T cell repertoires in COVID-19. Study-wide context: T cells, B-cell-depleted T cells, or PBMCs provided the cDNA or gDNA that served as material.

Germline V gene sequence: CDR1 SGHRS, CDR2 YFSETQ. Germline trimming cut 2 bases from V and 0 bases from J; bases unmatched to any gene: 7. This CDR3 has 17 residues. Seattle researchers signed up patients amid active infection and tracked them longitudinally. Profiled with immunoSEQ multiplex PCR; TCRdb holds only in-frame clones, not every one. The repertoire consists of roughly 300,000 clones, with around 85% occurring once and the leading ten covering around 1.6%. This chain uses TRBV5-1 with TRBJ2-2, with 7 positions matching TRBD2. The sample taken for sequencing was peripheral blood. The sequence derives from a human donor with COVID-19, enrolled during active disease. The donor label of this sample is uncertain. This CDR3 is CASSLVAGRPNTGELFF. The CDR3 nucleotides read TGCGCCAGCAGCTTAGTAGCGGGCCGTCCGAACACCGGGGAGCTGTTTTTT.